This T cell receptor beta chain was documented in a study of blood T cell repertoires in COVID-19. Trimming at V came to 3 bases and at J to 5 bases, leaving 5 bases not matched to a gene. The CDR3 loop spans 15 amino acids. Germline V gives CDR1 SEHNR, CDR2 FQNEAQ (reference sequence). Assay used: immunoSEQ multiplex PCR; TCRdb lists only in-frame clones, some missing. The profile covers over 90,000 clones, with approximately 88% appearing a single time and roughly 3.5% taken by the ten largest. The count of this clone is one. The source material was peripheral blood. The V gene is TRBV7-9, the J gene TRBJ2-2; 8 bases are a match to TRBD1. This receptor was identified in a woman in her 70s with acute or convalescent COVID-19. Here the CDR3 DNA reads TGTGCCAGCAGCTTTGGTCAGGGGGCTACCGGGGAGCTGTTTTTT. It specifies CASSFGQGATGELFF.